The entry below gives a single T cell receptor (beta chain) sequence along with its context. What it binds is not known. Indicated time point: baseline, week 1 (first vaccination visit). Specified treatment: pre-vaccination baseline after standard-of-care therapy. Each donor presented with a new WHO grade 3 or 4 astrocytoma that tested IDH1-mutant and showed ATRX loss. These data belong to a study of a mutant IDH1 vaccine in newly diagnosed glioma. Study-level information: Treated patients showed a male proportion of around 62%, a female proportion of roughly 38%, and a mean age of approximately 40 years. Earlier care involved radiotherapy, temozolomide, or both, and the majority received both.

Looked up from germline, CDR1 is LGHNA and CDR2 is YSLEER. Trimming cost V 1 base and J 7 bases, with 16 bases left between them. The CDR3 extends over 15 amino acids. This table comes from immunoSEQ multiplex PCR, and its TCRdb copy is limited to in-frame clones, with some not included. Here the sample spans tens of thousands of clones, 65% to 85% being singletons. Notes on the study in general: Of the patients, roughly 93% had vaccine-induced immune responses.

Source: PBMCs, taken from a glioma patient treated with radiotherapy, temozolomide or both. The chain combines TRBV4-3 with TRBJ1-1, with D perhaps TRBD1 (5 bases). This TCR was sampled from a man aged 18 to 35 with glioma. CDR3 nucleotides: TGCGCCAGCAGCCAAGCTATGGGACGGAATGGTGAAGCTTTCTTT. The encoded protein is CASSQAMGRNGEAFF.